Below, 4 T cell receptor beta chains from the same sample are listed, as sequenced in a study of blood T cell repertoires in COVID-19 (dated by TCRdb to the early 2020s). The method behind the library was the immunoSEQ multiplex PCR assay. TCRdb holds this immuneACCESS table with in-frame rearrangements only. Some clones are missing; in checked studies, unresolved V genes explain under half, and the rest has no known cause. Recorded for this sample are about 190,000 clones; roughly 82% of them occurred a single time. The ten largest clones represent approximately 7.8% of the sample. Material: peripheral blood. These receptors all come from an older woman with COVID-19, enrolled during active disease.

Comment on this clone: This sample also contains other DNA sequences that code for the same CDR3. The chain has TRBV18 and TRBJ2-1, with 8 bases lining up with TRBD2. The CDR3 sequence is 15 residues long. Germline V gene sequence: CDR1 KGHSH, CDR2 LQKENI. Trimming at V came to 0 bases and at J to 4 bases, leaving 2 bases not matched to a gene. CDR3 DNA sequence: TGTGCCAGCTCACCACCTGGCGGGGGGTACAATGAGCAGTTCTTC. Translation gives CASSPPGGGYNEQFF.

The chain employs TRBV5-8 and TRBJ1-5; 12 nucleotides agree with TRBD1. The CDR3 length is 16 residues. Germline assignment: CDR1 SGHTS and CDR2 YDEGEE. V lost 3 bases, J lost 4 bases, and 5 bases stayed unmatched. CDR3 residues: CASSSWGQGANQPQHF. The CDR3 bases are TGTGCCAGCAGCTCATGGGGACAGGGGGCAAATCAGCCCCAGCATTTT.

The chain uses TRBV10-3 and TRBJ2-2; 11 positions agree with TRBD2. Germline V gene data show CDR1 as ENHRY and CDR2 as SYGVKD. This CDR3 is built from 19 residues. V lost 6 bases and J lost 0; bases outside the gene matches: 12. CDR3 sequence reads: CAISTEWSSGGTNTGELFF. CDR3 DNA sequence: TGTGCCATCAGCACCGAATGGTCTAGCGGGGGGACGAACACCGGGGAGCTGTTTTTT.

V is TRBV21-1 and J is TRBJ2-2; the D call in the table, TRBD2, was not verified against the DNA. TRBV21-1 is tagged as a pseudogene. The CDR3 loop spans 17 amino acids. The CDR3 DNA is TGTGCCAGCAGCAAATCGGGGAAACGGCCGAACACCGGGGAGCTGTTTTTT. The encoded protein is CASSKSGKRPNTGELFF.